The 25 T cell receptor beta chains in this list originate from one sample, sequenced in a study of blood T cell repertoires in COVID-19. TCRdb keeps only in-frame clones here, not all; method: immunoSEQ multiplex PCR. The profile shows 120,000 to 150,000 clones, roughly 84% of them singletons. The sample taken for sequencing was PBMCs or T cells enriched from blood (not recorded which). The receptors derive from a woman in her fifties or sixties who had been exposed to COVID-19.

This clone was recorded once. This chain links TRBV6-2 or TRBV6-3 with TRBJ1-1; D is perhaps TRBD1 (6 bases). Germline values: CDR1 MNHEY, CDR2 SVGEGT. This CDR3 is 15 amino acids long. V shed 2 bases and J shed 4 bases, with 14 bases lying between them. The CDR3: CASSYVFGGGTEAFF. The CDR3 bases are TGTGCCAGCAGTTACGTGTTTGGGGGCGGCACTGAAGCTTTCTTT.

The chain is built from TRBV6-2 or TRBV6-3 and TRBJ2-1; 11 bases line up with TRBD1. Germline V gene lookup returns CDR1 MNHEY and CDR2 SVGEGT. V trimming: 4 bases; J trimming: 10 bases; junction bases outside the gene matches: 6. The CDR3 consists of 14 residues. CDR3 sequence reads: CASSFGTGGKEQFF. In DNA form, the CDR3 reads TGTGCCAGCAGTTTCGGGACAGGGGGGAAGGAGCAGTTCTTC.

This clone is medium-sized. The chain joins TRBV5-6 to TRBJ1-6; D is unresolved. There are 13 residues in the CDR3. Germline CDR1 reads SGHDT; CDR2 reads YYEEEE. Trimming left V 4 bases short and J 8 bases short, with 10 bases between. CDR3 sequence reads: CASSRILDSPLHF. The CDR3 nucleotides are TGTGCCAGCAGCCGCATCTTAGATTCACCCCTCCACTTT. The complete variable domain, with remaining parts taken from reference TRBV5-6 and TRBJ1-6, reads DAGVTQSPTHLIKTRGQQVTLRCSPKSGHDTVSWYQQALGQGPQFIFQYYEEEERQRGNFPDRFSGHQFPNYSSELNVNALLLGDSALYLCASSRILDSPLHFGNGTRLTVT.

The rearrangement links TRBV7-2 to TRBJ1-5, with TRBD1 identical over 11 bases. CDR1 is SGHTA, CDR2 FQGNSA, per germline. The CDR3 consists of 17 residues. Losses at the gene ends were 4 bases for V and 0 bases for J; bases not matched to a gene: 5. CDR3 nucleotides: TGTGCCAGCAGCTCCCCGGACAGGGGGCATAGCAATCAGCCCCAGCATTTT. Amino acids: CASSSPDRGHSNQPQHF.

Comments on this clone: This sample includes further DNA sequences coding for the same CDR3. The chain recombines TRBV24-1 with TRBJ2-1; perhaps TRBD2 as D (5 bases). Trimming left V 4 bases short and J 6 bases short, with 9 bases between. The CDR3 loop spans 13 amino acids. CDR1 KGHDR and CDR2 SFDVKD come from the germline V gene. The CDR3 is CATSDPGVNEQFF. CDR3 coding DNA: TGTGCCACCAGTGACCCCGGGGTCAATGAGCAGTTCTTC.

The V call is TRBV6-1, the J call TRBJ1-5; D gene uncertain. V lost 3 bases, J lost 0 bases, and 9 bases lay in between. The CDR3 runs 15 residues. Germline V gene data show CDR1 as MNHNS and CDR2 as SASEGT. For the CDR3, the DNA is TGTGCCAGCAGTGACGGCAGGCTTAGCAATCAGCCCCAGCATTTT. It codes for CASSDGRLSNQPQHF.

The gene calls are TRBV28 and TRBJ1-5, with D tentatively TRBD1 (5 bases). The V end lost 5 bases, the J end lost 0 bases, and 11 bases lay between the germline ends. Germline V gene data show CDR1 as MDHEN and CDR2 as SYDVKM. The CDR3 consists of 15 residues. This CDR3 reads CASSHDSNSNQPQHF. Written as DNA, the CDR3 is TGTGCCAGCAGTCATGACAGTAATAGCAATCAGCCCCAGCATTTT.

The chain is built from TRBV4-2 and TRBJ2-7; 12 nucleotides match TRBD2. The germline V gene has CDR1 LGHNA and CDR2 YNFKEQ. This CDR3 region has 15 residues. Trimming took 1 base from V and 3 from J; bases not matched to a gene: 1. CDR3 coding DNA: TGTGCCAGCAGCCAAGGGACTAGCGGGGACTACGAGCAGTACTTC. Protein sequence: CASSQGTSGDYEQYF.

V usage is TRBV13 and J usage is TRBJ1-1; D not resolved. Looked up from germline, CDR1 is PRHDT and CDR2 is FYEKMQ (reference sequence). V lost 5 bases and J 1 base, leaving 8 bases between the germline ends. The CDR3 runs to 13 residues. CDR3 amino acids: CASSPGRNTEAFF. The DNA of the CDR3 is TGTGCCAGCAGCCCCGGGAGGAACACTGAAGCTTTCTTT. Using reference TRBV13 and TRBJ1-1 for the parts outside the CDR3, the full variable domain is AAGVIQSPRHLIKEKRETATLKCYPIPRHDTVYWYQQGPGQDPQFLISFYEKMQSDKGSIPDRFSAQQFSDYHSELNMSSLELGDSALYFCASSPGRNTEAFFGQGTRLTVV.

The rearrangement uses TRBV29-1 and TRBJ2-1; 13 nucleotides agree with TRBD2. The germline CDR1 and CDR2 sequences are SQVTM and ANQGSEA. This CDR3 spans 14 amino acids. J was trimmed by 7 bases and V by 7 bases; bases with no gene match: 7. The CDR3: CSAKGLAGKNEQFF. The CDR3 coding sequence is TGCAGCGCTAAGGGACTAGCGGGAAAGAATGAGCAGTTCTTC.

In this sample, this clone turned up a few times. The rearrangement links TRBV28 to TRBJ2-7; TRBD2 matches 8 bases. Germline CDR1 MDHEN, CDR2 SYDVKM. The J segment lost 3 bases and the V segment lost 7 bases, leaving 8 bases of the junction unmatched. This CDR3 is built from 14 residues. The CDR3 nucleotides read TGTGCCAGCAAGGGCAGCGGGAGTGGCTACGAGCAGTACTTC. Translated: CASKGSGSGYEQYF.

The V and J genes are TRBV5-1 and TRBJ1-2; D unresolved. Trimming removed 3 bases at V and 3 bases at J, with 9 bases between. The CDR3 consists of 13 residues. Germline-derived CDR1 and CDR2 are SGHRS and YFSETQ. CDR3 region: CASSSQEYYGYTF. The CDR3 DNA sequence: TGCGCCAGCAGCTCCCAGGAATACTATGGCTACACCTTC.

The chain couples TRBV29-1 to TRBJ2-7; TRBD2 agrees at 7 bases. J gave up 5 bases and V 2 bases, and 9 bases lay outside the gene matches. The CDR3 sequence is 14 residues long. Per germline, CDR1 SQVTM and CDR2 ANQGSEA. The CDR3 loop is CSVETAGVENEQYF. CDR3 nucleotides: TGCAGCGTTGAAACCGCGGGGGTTGAGAACGAGCAGTACTTC.

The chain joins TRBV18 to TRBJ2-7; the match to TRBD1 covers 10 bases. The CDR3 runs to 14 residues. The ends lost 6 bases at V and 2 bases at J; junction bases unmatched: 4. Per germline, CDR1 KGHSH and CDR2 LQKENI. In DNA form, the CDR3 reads TGTGCCAGCTCGGTGGACAGGGGGACCTACGAGCAGTACTTC. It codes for CASSVDRGTYEQYF.

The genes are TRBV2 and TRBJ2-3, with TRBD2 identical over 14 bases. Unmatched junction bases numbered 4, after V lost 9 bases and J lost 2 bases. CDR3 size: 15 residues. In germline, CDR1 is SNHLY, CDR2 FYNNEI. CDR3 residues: CARTSGGEVTDTQYF. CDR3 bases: TGTGCCAGGACTAGCGGGGGGGAAGTCACAGATACGCAGTATTTT.

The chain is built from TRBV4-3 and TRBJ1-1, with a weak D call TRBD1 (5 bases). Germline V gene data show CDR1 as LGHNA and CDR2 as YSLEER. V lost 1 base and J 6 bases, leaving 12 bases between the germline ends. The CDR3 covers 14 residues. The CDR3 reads CASSQGRAASEAFF. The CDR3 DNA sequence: TGCGCCAGCAGCCAAGGCAGGGCGGCTTCTGAAGCTTTCTTT.

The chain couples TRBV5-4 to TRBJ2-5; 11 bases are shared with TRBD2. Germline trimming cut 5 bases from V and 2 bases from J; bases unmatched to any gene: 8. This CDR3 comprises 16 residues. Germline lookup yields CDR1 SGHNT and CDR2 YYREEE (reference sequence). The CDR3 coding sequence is TGTGCCAGCAGATCGGGACTAGCGGCAACACAAGAGACCCAGTACTTC. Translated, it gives CASRSGLAATQETQYF. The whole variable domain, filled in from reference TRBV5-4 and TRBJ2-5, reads ETGVTQSPTHLIKTRGQQVTLRCSSQSGHNTVSWYQQALGQGPQFIFQYYREEENGRGNFPPRFSGLQFPNYSSELNVNALELDDSALYLCASRSGLAATQETQYFGPGTRLLVL.

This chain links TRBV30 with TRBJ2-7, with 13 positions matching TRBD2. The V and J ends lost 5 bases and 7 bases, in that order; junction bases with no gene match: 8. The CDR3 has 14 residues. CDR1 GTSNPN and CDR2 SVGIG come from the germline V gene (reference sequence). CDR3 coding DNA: TGTGCCTGGGGGACTAGCGGGATTCTCTGGGAGCAGTACTTC. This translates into CAWGTSGILWEQYF. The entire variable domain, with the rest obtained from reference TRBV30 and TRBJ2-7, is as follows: SQTIHQWPATLVQPVGSPLSLECTVEGTSNPNLYWYRQAAGRGLQLLFYSVGIGQISSEVPQNLSASRPQDRQFILSSKKLLLSDSGFYLCAWGTSGILWEQYFGPGTRLTVT.

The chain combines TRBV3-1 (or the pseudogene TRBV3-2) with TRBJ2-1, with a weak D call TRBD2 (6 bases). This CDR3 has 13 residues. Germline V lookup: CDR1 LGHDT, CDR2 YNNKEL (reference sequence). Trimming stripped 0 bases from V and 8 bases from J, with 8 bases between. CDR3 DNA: TGTGCCAGCAGCCAAGAGGAGGGGTATGAGCAGTTCTTC. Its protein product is CASSQEEGYEQFF.

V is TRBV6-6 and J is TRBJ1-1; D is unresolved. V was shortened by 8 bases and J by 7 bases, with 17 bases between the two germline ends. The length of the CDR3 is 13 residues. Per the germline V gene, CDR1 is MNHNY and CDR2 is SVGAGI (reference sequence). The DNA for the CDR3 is TGTGCCAGCGGACTGGCTCCTGAGGTTGAAGCTTTCTTT. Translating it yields CASGLAPEVEAFF.

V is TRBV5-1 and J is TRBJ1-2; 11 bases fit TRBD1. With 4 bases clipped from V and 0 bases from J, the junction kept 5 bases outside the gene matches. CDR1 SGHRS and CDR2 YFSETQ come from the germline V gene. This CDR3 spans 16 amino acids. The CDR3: CASSRTGGEANYGYTF. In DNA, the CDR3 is TGCGCCAGCAGCCGGACAGGGGGCGAAGCTAACTATGGCTACACCTTC.

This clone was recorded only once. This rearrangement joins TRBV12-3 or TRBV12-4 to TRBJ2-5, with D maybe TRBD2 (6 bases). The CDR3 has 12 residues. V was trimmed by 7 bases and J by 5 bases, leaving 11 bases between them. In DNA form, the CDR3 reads TGTGCCAGCACCCCGGAGGGGGAGACCCAGTACTTC. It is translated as CASTPEGETQYF.

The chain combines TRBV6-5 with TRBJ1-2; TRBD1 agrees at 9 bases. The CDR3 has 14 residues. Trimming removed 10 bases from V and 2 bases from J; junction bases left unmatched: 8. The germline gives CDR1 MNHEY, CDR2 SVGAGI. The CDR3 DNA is TGTGCCACCCGACCGGGACAGGGAAACTATGGCTACACCTTC. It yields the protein CATRPGQGNYGYTF.

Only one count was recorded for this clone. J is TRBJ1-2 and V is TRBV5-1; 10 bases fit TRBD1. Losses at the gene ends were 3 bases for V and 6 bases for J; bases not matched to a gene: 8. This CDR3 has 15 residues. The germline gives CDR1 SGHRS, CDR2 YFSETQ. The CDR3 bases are TGCGCCAGCAGCTGGAAGAGGGACAGGGGTGATGGCTACACCTTC. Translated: CASSWKRDRGDGYTF.

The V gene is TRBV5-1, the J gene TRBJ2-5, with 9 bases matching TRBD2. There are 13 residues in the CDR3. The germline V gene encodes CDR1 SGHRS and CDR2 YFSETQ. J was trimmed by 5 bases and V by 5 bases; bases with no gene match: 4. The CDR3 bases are TGCGCCAGCAGGGCTAGCGGGGATGAGACCCAGTACTTC. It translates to CASRASGDETQYF.